Presented here are 30 T cell receptor beta chains from one specimen sequenced in a study of blood T cell repertoires in COVID-19. Some clones are missing from TCRdb's copy, which holds only in-frame ones; the method was immunoSEQ multiplex PCR. The repertoire holds about 250,000 clones, around 82% seen once, with 0.85% to 0.9% in the top ten. Sequenced input: peripheral blood. The receptors were gathered from a human donor with COVID-19, enrolled during active disease. The donor label of this sample is uncertain.

The chain combines TRBV6-5 with TRBJ2-7; 9 positions match TRBD2. Germline V gives CDR1 MNHEY, CDR2 SVGAGI. With V trimmed by 0 bases and J by 6 bases, 0 bases remained unmatched. The CDR3 loop spans 13 amino acids. As DNA, the CDR3 is TGTGCCAGCAGTTACTCAGCGGGGGGCGAGCAGTACTTC. Protein: CASSYSAGGEQYF.

The count of this clone is one. The chain combines TRBV28 with TRBJ1-2, with 7 bases fitting TRBD1. The CDR3 runs 15 residues. V shed 3 bases, J shed 4 bases, and the junction held 8 bases outside the gene matches. Per the germline V gene, CDR1 is MDHEN and CDR2 is SYDVKM. The CDR3 reads CASSLPQGQIYGYTF. DNA for the CDR3: TGTGCCAGCAGTTTGCCCCAGGGACAGATCTATGGCTACACCTTC.

The CDR3 bases are TGTGCCAGCAGCCCCCCGCGGGGCCCTTTTGGCACAGATACGCAGTATTTT. Encoded protein: CASSPPRGPFGTDTQYF. This chain joins TRBV3-1 (or the pseudogene TRBV3-2) and TRBJ2-3; perhaps TRBD2 as D (6 bases). V lost 4 bases to trimming and J lost 1 base, with 18 bases between them. Germline values: CDR1 LGHDT, CDR2 YNNKEL (reference sequence). The CDR3 is made up of 17 amino acids.

This clone was recorded only once. The chain uses TRBV6-5 and TRBJ1-1, with D maybe TRBD1 (6 bases). Germline V gene lookup returns CDR1 MNHEY and CDR2 SVGAGI. The CDR3 consists of 13 residues. The V end lost 6 bases, the J end lost 5 bases, and 13 bases lay between the germline ends. The chain's CDR3 is CASRAQGSTEAFF. The CDR3 DNA reads TGTGCCAGCAGGGCACAGGGATCGACTGAAGCTTTCTTT.

This clone was seen a handful of times. V is TRBV6-5 and J is TRBJ1-1; D perhaps matches TRBD1 (5 bases). Trimming pared 0 bases from V and 2 bases from J, leaving 10 bases between. Germline values: CDR1 MNHEY, CDR2 SVGAGI. The CDR3 consists of 15 residues. For the CDR3, the DNA is TGTGCCAGCAGTTACTCGCGACAGACCAACACTGAAGCTTTCTTT. Its translation is CASSYSRQTNTEAFF.

This clone showed up just a few times. The chain carries TRBV19 and TRBJ2-7; D may be TRBD1 (6 bases). V lost 5 bases to trimming and J lost 7 bases, with 18 bases between them. Germline V gene data show CDR1 as LNHDA and CDR2 as SQIVND (reference sequence). The CDR3 has 14 residues. CDR3 loop: CASSPRGTTREQYF. DNA for the CDR3: TGTGCCAGTAGTCCAAGGGGGACAACGCGGGAGCAGTACTTC. The variable domain in full, with the rest retrieved from reference TRBV19 and TRBJ2-7, is DGGITQSPKYLFRKEGQNVTLSCEQNLNHDAMYWYRQDPGQGLRLIYYSQIVNDFQKGDIAEGYSVSREKKESFPLTVTSAQKNPTAFYLCASSPRGTTREQYFGPGTRLTVT.

The rearrangement uses TRBV10-1 and TRBJ1-1, with TRBD1 identical over 7 bases. This CDR3 contains 13 residues. Trimming took 5 bases from V and 4 from J; bases not matched to a gene: 4. Germline loops: CDR1 WNHNN, CDR2 SYGVQD (reference sequence). The CDR3 nucleotides read TGCGCCAGCAGTATGACAGGGACCACTGAAGCTTTCTTT. Amino acid sequence: CASSMTGTTEAFF.

The rearrangement uses TRBV9 and TRBJ1-3; 9 bases map to TRBD1. This CDR3 has 15 residues. Germline lookup yields CDR1 SGDLS and CDR2 YYNGEE. J lost 2 bases, V lost 3 bases, and 3 bases had no gene match. The CDR3 region has the DNA TGTGCCAGCAGCGAGGGACAGGGTCCTGGAAACACCATATATTTT. Translation gives CASSEGQGPGNTIYF.

The chain combines TRBV25-1 with TRBJ2-3; TRBD1 matches 7 bases. CDR1 MGHDK and CDR2 SYGVNS come from the germline V gene. The J segment lost 2 bases and the V segment lost 11 bases, leaving 7 bases of the junction unmatched. The CDR3 contains 13 residues. The CDR3 protein is CAGEDRSTDTQYF. The CDR3 DNA is TGTGCCGGCGAGGACAGGTCCACAGATACGCAGTATTTT.

V gene TRBV5-4 combines with J gene TRBJ1-4; D not resolved. The CDR3 sequence is 14 residues long. CDR1 and CDR2 (germline): SGHNT, YYREEE (reference sequence). V was pared by 4 bases and J by 3 bases, with 10 bases between. CDR3 bases: TGTGCCAGCAGCGAGGGAACGGCTAATGAAAAACTGTTTTTT. Protein product: CASSEGTANEKLFF.

The J gene is TRBJ2-7, the V gene TRBV10-1; possible D gene TRBD2, 6 bases. The germline CDR1 and CDR2 sequences are WNHNN and SYGVQD (reference sequence). Trimming stripped 8 bases from V and 3 bases from J, with 17 bases between. The CDR3 totals 14 residues. CDR3 loop: CASSLGGRNYEQYF. The CDR3 DNA reads as TGCGCCAGCTCCTTGGGGGGACGGAACTACGAGCAGTACTTC.

The chain is built from TRBV3-1 (or the pseudogene TRBV3-2) and TRBJ1-2; the match to TRBD1 covers 7 bases. CDR3 length: 14 amino acids. After removal of 5 bases from V and 0 bases from J, the junction contained 3 bases not matched to a gene. Germline V gives CDR1 LGHDT, CDR2 YNNKEL (reference sequence). CDR3 DNA sequence: TGTGCCAGCAGCACGGACAGGACTAACTATGGCTACACCTTC. Translating it yields CASSTDRTNYGYTF.

The table lists this clone with a count of one. J is TRBJ1-5 and V is TRBV7-2; 8 bases align to TRBD1. Losses at the gene ends were 5 bases for V and 5 bases for J; bases not matched to a gene: 5. Germline CDR1 SGHTA, CDR2 FQGNSA. The CDR3 runs to 14 residues. The CDR3 sequence: CASSPGQEYQPQHF. CDR3 sequence (DNA): TGTGCCAGCAGCCCGGGACAGGAATATCAGCCCCAGCATTTT. Based on the CDR3 plus reference TRBV7-2 and TRBJ1-5, the full variable domain is GAGVSQSPSNKVTEKGKDVELRCDPISGHTALYWYRQSLGQGLEFLIYFQGNSAPDKSGLPSDRFSAERTGGSVSTLTIQRTQQEDSAVYLCASSPGQEYQPQHFGDGTRLSIL.

A note on this clone: Mismatch with germline at one junction end may stem from a read error. The J gene is TRBJ1-3, the V gene TRBV20-1, with D perhaps TRBD1 (5 bases). The germline V gene encodes CDR1 DFQATT and CDR2 SNEGSKA (reference sequence). This CDR3 region has 11 residues. CDR3: CSVRTGGTIYF. The CDR3 DNA reads as TGCAGTGTTAGAACCGGGGGCACCATATATTTT.

In this sample, this clone turned up once. The chain joins TRBV20-1 to TRBJ2-1, with a weak D call TRBD1 (5 bases). There are 11 residues in the CDR3. The V and J ends lost 0 bases and 14 bases respectively, with 11 bases between them. Germline V gene data show CDR1 as DFQATT and CDR2 as SNEGSKA (reference sequence). CDR3 loop: CSAREGAREFF. The CDR3 region has the DNA TGCAGTGCTAGAGAAGGGGCCCGAGAGTTCTTC.

The chain has TRBV5-1 and TRBJ1-4, with 7 bases aligning to TRBD1. Germline V lookup: CDR1 SGHRS, CDR2 YFSETQ. The CDR3 length is 14 residues. V dropped 4 bases and J dropped 7; count of bases not matched to a gene: 7. DNA of the CDR3: TGCGCCAGCAGCCTAAGACAGGGTGGTGAAAAACTGTTTTTT. This sequence encodes CASSLRQGGEKLFF.

The rearrangement links TRBV19 to TRBJ1-3; 8 positions match TRBD1. CDR1 is LNHDA and CDR2 is SQIVND in the germline V gene (reference sequence). This CDR3 spans 15 amino acids. After removal of 8 bases from V and 1 base from J, the junction contained 7 bases not matched to a gene. The CDR3 DNA reads TGTGCCAGTCGCCCGGACAGGGAGTCTGGAAACACCATATATTTT. It encodes CASRPDRESGNTIYF.

As DNA, the CDR3 is TGTGCCAGCAGCTCGAATCTCCGGGACAGGGCGCTCTCTAGAAAACTGTTTTTT. It is translated as CASSSNLRDRALSRKLFF. V and J are TRBV7-2 and TRBJ1-4; 9 nucleotides agree with TRBD1. CDR3 length: 18 amino acids. Germline trimming cut 4 bases from V and 10 bases from J; bases unmatched to any gene: 19. Germline values: CDR1 SGHTA, CDR2 FQGNSA.

This chain links TRBV15 with TRBJ1-3; D is ambiguous. V was trimmed by 3 bases and J by 0 bases, leaving 6 bases between them. CDR1 is LNHNV, CDR2 YYDKDF, per germline (reference sequence). The length of the CDR3 is 14 residues. The CDR3 protein is CATSSRYSGNTIYF. DNA for the CDR3: TGTGCCACCAGCAGCCGTTACTCTGGAAACACCATATATTTT.

The rearrangement joins TRBV12-3 or TRBV12-4 to TRBJ2-7; D not resolved. Between the trimmed V and J ends, which lost 6 bases and 6 bases, there was a span of 9 bases. This CDR3 has 11 residues. CDR3 sequence reads: CASSPPGEQYF. Here the CDR3 DNA reads TGTGCCAGCAGCCCCCCCGGCGAGCAGTACTTC.

This clone turned up a few times. The DNA for the CDR3 is TGTGCCAGTAGTATAGAGACAGGACCCTACGAGCAGTACTTC. Translated, it gives CASSIETGPYEQYF. The rearrangement uses TRBV19 and TRBJ2-7; TRBD1 might be the D (6 bases). V was shortened by 0 bases and J by 2 bases, with 8 bases between the two germline ends. From germline, CDR1 is LNHDA and CDR2 SQIVND (reference sequence). The CDR3 consists of 14 residues.

V gene TRBV30 combines with J gene TRBJ2-3, with 10 bases fitting TRBD1. The trim removed 3 bases at V and 0 bases at J, leaving 9 bases unmatched. This CDR3 has 17 residues. Germline CDR1 GTSNPN, CDR2 SVGIG (reference sequence). CDR3 residues: CAWRGDRGTASTDTQYF. The CDR3 DNA reads TGTGCCTGGAGGGGGGACAGGGGAACCGCGAGCACAGATACGCAGTATTTT.

This clone is a singleton in its sample. V usage is TRBV9 and J usage is TRBJ2-1; 11 bases agree with TRBD2. CDR1 is SGDLS and CDR2 is YYNGEE in the germline V gene. J gave up 10 bases and V 4 bases, and 7 bases lay outside the gene matches. This CDR3 has 14 residues. CDR3 residues: CASSLSASGGEQFF. CDR3 coding DNA: TGTGCCAGCAGCTTAAGCGCTAGCGGGGGGGAGCAGTTCTTC.

The V call is TRBV5-5, the J call TRBJ1-5; the match to TRBD1 covers 8 bases. The CDR3 has 16 residues. The ends lost 2 bases at V and 0 bases at J; junction bases unmatched: 4. CDR1 SGHKS and CDR2 YYEKEE come from the germline V gene (reference sequence). The CDR3 loop is CASSFTGGGSNQPQHF. DNA for the CDR3: TGTGCCAGCAGCTTTACAGGGGGTGGTAGCAATCAGCCCCAGCATTTT.

The chain is built from TRBV19 and TRBJ2-1, with TRBD2 matching 9 bases. CDR1 is LNHDA, CDR2 SQIVND, per germline (reference sequence). Trimming removed 5 bases from V and 4 bases from J; junction bases left unmatched: 6. The CDR3 totals 15 residues. CDR3 loop: CASSGNLAGYNEQFF. CDR3 coding DNA: TGTGCCAGTAGTGGAAACCTAGCGGGGTACAATGAGCAGTTCTTC.

The V and J genes are TRBV19 and TRBJ1-5; 9 nucleotides agree with TRBD1. The trim removed 4 bases at V and 6 bases at J, leaving 4 bases unmatched. The CDR3 contains 14 residues. Germline CDR1 LNHDA, CDR2 SQIVND (reference sequence). CDR3 bases: TGTGCCAGTAGTACACAGGGGGCAGCTCAGCCCCAGCATTTT. Translation: CASSTQGAAQPQHF. The full variable domain, rest sourced from reference TRBV19 and TRBJ1-5, is DGGITQSPKYLFRKEGQNVTLSCEQNLNHDAMYWYRQDPGQGLRLIYYSQIVNDFQKGDIAEGYSVSREKKESFPLTVTSAQKNPTAFYLCASSTQGAAQPQHFGDGTRLSIL.

The chain links TRBV30 to TRBJ1-4; D not resolved. V was clipped by 3 bases and J by 8 bases, with 10 bases between them. From germline, CDR1 is GTSNPN and CDR2 SVGIG (reference sequence). This CDR3 comprises 12 residues. The CDR3: CAWRGEEEKLFF. For the CDR3, the DNA is TGTGCCTGGAGAGGTGAGGAAGAAAAACTGTTTTTT. Complete variable domain (other parts from reference TRBV30 and TRBJ1-4): SQTIHQWPATLVQPVGSPLSLECTVEGTSNPNLYWYRQAAGRGLQLLFYSVGIGQISSEVPQNLSASRPQDRQFILSSKKLLLSDSGFYLCAWRGEEEKLFFGSGTQLSVL.

The rearrangement uses TRBV7-9 and TRBJ2-1, with TRBD2 matching 13 bases. The trim removed 4 bases at V and 12 bases at J, leaving 12 bases unmatched. CDR1 is SEHNR and CDR2 is FQNEAQ in the germline V gene (reference sequence). This CDR3 is built from 16 residues. The CDR3 nucleotides are TGTGCCAGCAGCTACGGGACTAGCGGGGCTACTAAGGGGCAGTTCTTC. Translating gives CASSYGTSGATKGQFF. Variable domain in full (rest from reference TRBV7-9 and TRBJ2-1): DTGVSQNPRHKITKRGQNVTFRCDPISEHNRLYWYRQTLGQGPEFLTYFQNEAQLEKSRLLSDRFSAERPKGSFSTLEIQRTEQGDSAMYLCASSYGTSGATKGQFFGPGTRLTVL.

V usage is TRBV5-1 and J usage is TRBJ2-5; D ambiguous. Germline V gene data show CDR1 as SGHRS and CDR2 as YFSETQ. V was shortened by 2 bases and J by 0 bases, with 8 bases between the two germline ends. The CDR3 sequence is 14 residues long. The CDR3 here is CASSFSGYQETQYF. The CDR3 DNA follows: TGCGCCAGCAGCTTCTCCGGGTACCAAGAGACCCAGTACTTC. Together with reference TRBV5-1 and TRBJ2-5, the CDR3 gives the full variable domain: KAGVTQTPRYLIKTRGQQVTLSCSPISGHRSVSWYQQTPGQGLQFLFEYFSETQRNKGNFPGRFSGRQFSNSRSEMNVSTLELGDSALYLCASSFSGYQETQYFGPGTRLLVL.

The genes are TRBV5-1 and TRBJ1-1, with 7 bases identical to TRBD1. CDR1 and CDR2 (germline): SGHRS, YFSETQ. After removal of 0 bases from V and 4 bases from J, the junction contained 3 bases not matched to a gene. This CDR3 contains 14 residues. The CDR3 sequence is CASSLGGGSTEAFF. The CDR3 coding sequence is TGCGCCAGCAGCTTGGGAGGGGGCAGCACTGAAGCTTTCTTT.